This T cell receptor (beta chain) was found in a study of CXCR3-negative and CXCR3-positive naive CD8 T cells. Overall study context: Per-library TRB read counts averaged about 1.5 +/- 0.3 million, adding up to 110 million to 150 million in total.

This CDR3 spans 15 amino acids. CDR1 is MNHNY and CDR2 is SVGAGI in the germline V gene (reference sequence). Points on this clonotype: The antigen remains undetermined.

UMI-labeled 5' RACE yielded the TRB cDNA libraries. TCRdb reprocessed the 5' RACE reads and keeps a single row for each CDR3 protein, giving no DNA. In all, the sample yields around 48,000 distinct CDR3 sequences. Study results and limitations: Cryopreservation partially lowered CXCR3 expression, so most assays used fresh PBMCs. TRBV-TRBJ usage matched between naive CXCR3-negative and CXCR3-positive cells but not between memory cells. The study found comparably high diversity in both naive subsets and much lower diversity in memory CD8+ cells.

The sequenced sample consisted of memory CD8+ T cells from blood. This sequence was found in a human donor in good health. Some clones in this sample may be carry-over from other donors' samples. V and J are TRBV6-6 and TRBJ2-2; TCRdb returns TRBD1, unconfirmable since there is no DNA. The chain's CDR3 is CASSYSTGGTGELFF.